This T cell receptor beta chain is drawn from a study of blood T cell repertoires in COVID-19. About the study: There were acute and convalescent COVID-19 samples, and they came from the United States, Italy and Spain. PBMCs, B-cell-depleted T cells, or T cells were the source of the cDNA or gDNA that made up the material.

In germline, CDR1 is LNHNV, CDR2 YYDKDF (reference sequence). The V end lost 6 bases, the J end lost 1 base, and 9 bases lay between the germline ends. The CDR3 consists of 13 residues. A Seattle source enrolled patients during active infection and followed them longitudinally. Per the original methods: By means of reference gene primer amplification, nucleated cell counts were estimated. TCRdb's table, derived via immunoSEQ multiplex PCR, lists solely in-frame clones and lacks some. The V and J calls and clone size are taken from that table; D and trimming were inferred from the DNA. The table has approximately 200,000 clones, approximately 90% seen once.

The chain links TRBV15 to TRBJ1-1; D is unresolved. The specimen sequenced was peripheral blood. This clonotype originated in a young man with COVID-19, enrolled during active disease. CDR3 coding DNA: TGTGCCACCAGTGAGGTCCAGAACACTGAAGCTTTCTTT. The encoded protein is CATSEVQNTEAFF.